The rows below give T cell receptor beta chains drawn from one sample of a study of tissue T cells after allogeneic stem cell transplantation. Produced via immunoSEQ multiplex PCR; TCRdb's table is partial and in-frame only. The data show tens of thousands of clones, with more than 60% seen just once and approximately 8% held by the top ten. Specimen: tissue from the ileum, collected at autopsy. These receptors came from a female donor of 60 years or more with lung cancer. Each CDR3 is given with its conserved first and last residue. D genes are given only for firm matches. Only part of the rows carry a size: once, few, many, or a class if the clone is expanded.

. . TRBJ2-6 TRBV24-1 TGTGCCACCAGTGATTCGACCCAGGGCTCTGGGGCCAACGTCCTGACTTTC CATSDSTQGSGANVLTF
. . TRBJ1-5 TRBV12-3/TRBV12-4 TGTGCCGGGGCCAGGGACAATCAGCCCCAGCATTTT CAGARDNQPQHF
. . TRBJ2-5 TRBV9 TGTGCCAGCAGCGTAACTATAACAGAAAAAGAGACCCAGTACTTC CASSVTITEKETQYF
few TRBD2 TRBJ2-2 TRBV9 TGTGCCAGCAGGATCCCTAGCGGGGGGGCGAACACCGGGGAGCTGTTTTTT CASRIPSGGANTGELFF
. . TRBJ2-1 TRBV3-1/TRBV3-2 TGTGCCAGCAGCCAAGCCACCAGACAGATGGGCAATGAGCAGTTCTTC CASSQATRQMGNEQFF
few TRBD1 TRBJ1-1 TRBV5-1 TGCGCCAGCAGCTTTAGGGGGCCGGGGACTGAAGCTTTCTTT CASSFRGPGTEAFF
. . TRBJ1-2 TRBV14 TGTGCCAGCAGCCAACTCTCTAGGCCCTATGGCTACACCTTC CASSQLSRPYGYTF
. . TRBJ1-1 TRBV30 TGTGCCTGGGGCCGACAGATGAACACTGAAGCTTTCTTT CAWGRQMNTEAFF
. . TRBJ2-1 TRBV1 TGCACCAGCAGCCAAGACCGCCAGCGGGGGAACTACAATGAGCAGTTCTTC CTSSQDRQRGNYNEQFF
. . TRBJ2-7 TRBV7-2 TGTGCCAGCAGCTTCCTCGCCTCCCCGCAGCCCCACGAGCAGTACTTC CASSFLASPQPHEQYF
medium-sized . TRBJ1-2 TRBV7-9 TGTGCCAGCAGCCGACAAAGGGACAGCTACACCTTC CASSRQRDSYTF
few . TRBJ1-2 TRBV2 TGTGCCAGCAGTGAGGGCCAGGCCCGGAACTATGGCTACACCTTC CASSEGQARNYGYTF
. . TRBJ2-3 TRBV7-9 TGTGCCAGCAGCTTACAATTGGGGGGATCAGATACGCAGTATTTT CASSLQLGGSDTQYF
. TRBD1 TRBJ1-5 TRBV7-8 TGTGCCAGCAGCTTAGAGGGGGACAGGGTCCGAGGGGGGCCCCAGCATTTT CASSLEGDRVRGGPQHF
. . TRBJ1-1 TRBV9 TGTGCCAGCAGCTCAGCGGGGGGATGGGACACTGAAGCTTTCTTT CASSSAGGWDTEAFF
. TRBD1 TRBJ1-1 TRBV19 TGTGCCAGTATGGCGGACAGGGCAAACACTGAAGCTTTCTTT CASMADRANTEAFF
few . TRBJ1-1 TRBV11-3 TGTGCCAGCAGCTTTGAACTGGGCACTGAAGCTTTCTTT CASSFELGTEAFF
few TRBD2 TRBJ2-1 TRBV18 TGTGCCAGCCTTAGCGGGGGGACCTACAATGAGCAGTTCTTC CASLSGGTYNEQFF
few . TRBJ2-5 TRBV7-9 TGTGCCAGCAGTCCCAGCCAAGAGACCCAGTACTTC CASSPSQETQYF
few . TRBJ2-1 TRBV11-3 TGTGCCAGCAGCATTACCCGCCTGGACAATGAGCAGTTCTTC CASSITRLDNEQFF
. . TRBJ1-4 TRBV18 TGTGCCAGCGGACCGGGGAGGGGAGGCGAAAAACTGTTTTTT CASGPGRGGEKLFF
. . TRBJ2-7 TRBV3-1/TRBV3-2 TGTGCCAGCAGCGCGAGCCCAGGGGGCGGGAGCTCCTACGAGCAGTACTTC CASSASPGGGSSYEQYF
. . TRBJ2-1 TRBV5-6 TGTGCCAGCAGCCTGGGGTCCTACAATGAGCAGTTCTTC CASSLGSYNEQFF
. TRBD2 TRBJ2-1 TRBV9 TGTGCCAGCAGCAGCGGGGCTTACGATGAGCAGTTCTTC CASSSGAYDEQFF
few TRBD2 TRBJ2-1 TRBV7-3 TGTGCCAGCAGCTTCGGCGGGGGAGGAAATGAGCAGTTCTTC CASSFGGGGNEQFF
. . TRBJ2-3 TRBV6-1 TGTGCCAGCAGTGAAACGCGAGATACGCAGTATTTT CASSETRDTQYF
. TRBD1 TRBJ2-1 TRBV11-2 TGTGCCAGCAGCTCCCTGGACAGGCGCTCCTACAATGAGCAGTTCTTC CASSSLDRRSYNEQFF
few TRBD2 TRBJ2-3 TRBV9 TGTGCCAGCAGCTCCCAGGCGGGAGGAACAGATACGCAGTATTTT CASSSQAGGTDTQYF
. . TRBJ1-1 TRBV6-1 TGTGCCAGCAGTGCATTTTATTCCAGGGGAATGACTGAAGCTTTCTTT CASSAFYSRGMTEAFF
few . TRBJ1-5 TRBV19 TGTGCCAGTAGTACGGGGGGAGGGATCGGCAATCAGCCCCAGCATTTT CASSTGGGIGNQPQHF
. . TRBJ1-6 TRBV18 TGTGCCAGCTCACCCGATTTGGATTCACCCCTCCACTTT CASSPDLDSPLHF
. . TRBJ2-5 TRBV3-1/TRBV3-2 TGTGCCAGCAGCCGCCCCCCGTCGATCCAAGAGACCCAGTACTTC CASSRPPSIQETQYF